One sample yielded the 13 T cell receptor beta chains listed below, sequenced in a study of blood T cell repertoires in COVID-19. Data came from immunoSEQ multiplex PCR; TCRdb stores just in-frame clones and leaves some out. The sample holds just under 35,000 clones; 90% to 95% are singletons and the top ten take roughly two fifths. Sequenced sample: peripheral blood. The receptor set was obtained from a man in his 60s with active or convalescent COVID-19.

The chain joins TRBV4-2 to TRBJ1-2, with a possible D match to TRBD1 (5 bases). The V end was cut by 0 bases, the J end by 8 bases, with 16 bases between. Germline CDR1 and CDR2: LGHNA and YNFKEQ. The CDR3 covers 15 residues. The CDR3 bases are TGTGCCAGCAGCCAAGACAGGGTTAGTCTAAGGGGCTACACCTTC. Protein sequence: CASSQDRVSLRGYTF.

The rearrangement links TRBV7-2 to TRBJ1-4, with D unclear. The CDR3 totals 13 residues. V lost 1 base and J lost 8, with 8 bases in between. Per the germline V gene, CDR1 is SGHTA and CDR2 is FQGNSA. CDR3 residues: CASSLGPGEKLFF. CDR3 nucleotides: TGTGCCAGCAGCTTAGGCCCGGGGGAAAAACTGTTTTTT.

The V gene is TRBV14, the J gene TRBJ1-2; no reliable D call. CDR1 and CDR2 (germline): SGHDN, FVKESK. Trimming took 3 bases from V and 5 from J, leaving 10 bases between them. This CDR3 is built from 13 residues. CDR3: CASSQGSFYGYTF. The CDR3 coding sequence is TGTGCCAGCAGCCAGGGGAGTTTTTATGGCTACACCTTC.

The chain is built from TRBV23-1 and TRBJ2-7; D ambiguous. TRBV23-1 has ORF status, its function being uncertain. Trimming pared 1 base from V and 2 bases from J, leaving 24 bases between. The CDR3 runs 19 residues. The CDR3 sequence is CASSQFPRRKERGPYEQYF. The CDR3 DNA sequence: TGCGCCAGCAGTCAATTTCCCCGGCGCAAGGAAAGAGGCCCCTACGAGCAGTACTTC.

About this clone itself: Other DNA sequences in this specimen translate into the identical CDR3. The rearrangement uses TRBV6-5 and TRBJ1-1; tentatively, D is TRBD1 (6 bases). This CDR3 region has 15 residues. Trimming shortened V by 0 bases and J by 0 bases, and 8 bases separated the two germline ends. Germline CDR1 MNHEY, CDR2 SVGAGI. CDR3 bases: TGTGCCAGCAGTTACTCGACAGGATTGAACACTGAAGCTTTCTTT. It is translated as CASSYSTGLNTEAFF.

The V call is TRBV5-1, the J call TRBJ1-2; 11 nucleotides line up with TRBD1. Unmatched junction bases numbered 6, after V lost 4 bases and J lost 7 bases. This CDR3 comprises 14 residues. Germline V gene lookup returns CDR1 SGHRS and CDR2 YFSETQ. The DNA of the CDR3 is TGCGCCAGCAGCGAAAGGACAGGGGGCAGTGGCTACACCTTC. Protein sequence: CASSERTGGSGYTF.

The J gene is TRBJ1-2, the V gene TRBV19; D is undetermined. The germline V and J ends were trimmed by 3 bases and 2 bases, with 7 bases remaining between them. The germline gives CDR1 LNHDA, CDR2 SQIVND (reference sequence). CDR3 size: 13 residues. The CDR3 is CASSISVNYGYTF. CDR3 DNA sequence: TGTGCCAGTAGTATCTCGGTAAACTATGGCTACACCTTC.

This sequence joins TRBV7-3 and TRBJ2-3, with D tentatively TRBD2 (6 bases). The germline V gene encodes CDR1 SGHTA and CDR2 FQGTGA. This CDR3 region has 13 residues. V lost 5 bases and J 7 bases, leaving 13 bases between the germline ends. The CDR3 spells CASSRGILYTQYF. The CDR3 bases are TGTGCCAGCAGCCGGGGGATTCTATATACGCAGTATTTT.

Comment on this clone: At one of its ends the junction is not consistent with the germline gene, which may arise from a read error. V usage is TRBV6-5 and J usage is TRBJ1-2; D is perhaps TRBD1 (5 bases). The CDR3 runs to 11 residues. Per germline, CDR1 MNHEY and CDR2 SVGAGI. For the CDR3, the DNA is TGTGCCAGCAGCTATCTGGGGGAGGAATGCTTC. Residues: CASSYLGEECF.

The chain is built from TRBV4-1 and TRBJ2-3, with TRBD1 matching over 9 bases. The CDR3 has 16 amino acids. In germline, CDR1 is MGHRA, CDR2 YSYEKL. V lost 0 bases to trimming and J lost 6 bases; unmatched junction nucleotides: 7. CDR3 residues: CASSQDSGQGWDTQYF. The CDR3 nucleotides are TGCGCCAGCAGCCAAGATTCCGGACAGGGGTGGGATACGCAGTATTTT.

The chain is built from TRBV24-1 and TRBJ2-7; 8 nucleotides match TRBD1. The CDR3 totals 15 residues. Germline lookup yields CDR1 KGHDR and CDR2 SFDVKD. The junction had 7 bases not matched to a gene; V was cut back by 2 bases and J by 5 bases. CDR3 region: CATSDSRQGIHEQYF. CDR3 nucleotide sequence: TGTGCCACCAGTGATTCCAGACAGGGGATCCACGAGCAGTACTTC.

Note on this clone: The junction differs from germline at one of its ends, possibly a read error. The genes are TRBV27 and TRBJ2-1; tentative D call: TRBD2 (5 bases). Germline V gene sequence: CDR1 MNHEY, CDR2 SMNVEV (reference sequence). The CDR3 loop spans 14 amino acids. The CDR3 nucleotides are TGTGCCAGCAGTTCAGGAGGTGTCTACTATGAGCAGTTCTTC. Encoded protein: CASSSGGVYYEQFF.

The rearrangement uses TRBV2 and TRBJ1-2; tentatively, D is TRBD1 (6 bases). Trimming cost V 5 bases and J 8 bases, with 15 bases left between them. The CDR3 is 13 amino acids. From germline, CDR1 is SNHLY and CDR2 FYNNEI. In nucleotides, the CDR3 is TGTGCCAGCAGTCAGACGGGGGGCCGAGGCTACACCTTC. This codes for CASSQTGGRGYTF.